These 29 T cell receptor beta chains originate from one sample sequenced in a study of post-analysis software for immune sequencing data. Notes on the study in general: Elevated frequency relative to controls characterized several TRBV segments in patients, TRBV5-6, TRBV5-1 and TRBV20-1 among them.

Their target antigens are unknown. The library was made from cDNA and included unique molecular identifiers. TCRdb called the PCR reads again in MiXCR, with one record for every CDR3 protein. The sample yields 740,000 or so distinct CDR3 sequences, around 53% seen once. The specimen was blood. These receptor sequences come from a girl aged 10 to 17 with multiple sclerosis.

This clonotype was observed a few times. The gene calls are TRBV29-1 and TRBJ1-1; TRBD1 matches at 7 bases. Germline values: CDR1 SQVTM, CDR2 ANQGSEA. The V segment lost 7 bases and the J segment 3 bases; nucleotides outside the gene matches: 5. CDR3 length: 12 residues. This CDR3 reads CSGSRGDTEAFF. CDR3 coding DNA: TGCAGCGGTTCCAGGGGGGACACTGAAGCTTTCTTT.

This clonotype appeared once. J is TRBJ1-1 and V is TRBV29-1; 10 bases are a match to TRBD1. V shed 7 bases and J 6 bases; nucleotides not matched to a gene: 5. This CDR3 contains 12 residues. Germline V gene data show CDR1 as SQVTM and CDR2 as ANQGSEA. CDR3: CSGTGGLAEAFF. The CDR3 region has the DNA TGCAGCGGGACAGGGGGTCTGGCTGAAGCTTTCTTT.

The chain combines TRBV29-1 with TRBJ1-2; 7 nucleotides agree with TRBD1. This CDR3 comprises 13 residues. The V and J ends lost 4 bases and 8 bases, in that order; junction bases with no gene match: 10. From germline, CDR1 is SQVTM and CDR2 ANQGSEA. The CDR3 loop reads CSVGPQGGPGYTF. The DNA of the CDR3 is TGCAGCGTTGGCCCCCAGGGGGGACCCGGCTACACCTTC.

This clonotype is a singleton in its sample. J is TRBJ1-2 and V is TRBV9; D gene ambiguous. In germline, CDR1 is SGDLS, CDR2 YYNGEE. V gave up 0 bases and J gave up 1 base, with 13 bases separating them. This CDR3 contains 16 residues. The CDR3 nucleotides are TGTGCCAGCAGCGTAGGCTATCGGGAAAGTAACTATGGCTACACCTTC. As protein: CASSVGYRESNYGYTF. The full variable domain, completed using reference TRBV9 and TRBJ1-2, is DSGVTQTPKHLITATGQRVTLRCSPRSGDLSVYWYQQSLDQGLQFLIQYYNGEERAKGNILERFSAQQFPDLHSELNLSSLELGDSALYFCASSVGYRESNYGYTFGSGTRLTVV.

This clonotype was detected only a few times. V is TRBV6-5 and J is TRBJ2-6; a possible D gene is TRBD2 (6 bases). The CDR3 loop spans 15 amino acids. The germline CDR1 and CDR2 sequences are MNHEY and SVGAGI. Trimming left V 8 bases short and J 2 bases short, with 13 bases between. The CDR3 region is CASGAAGPGANVLTF. CDR3 nucleotides: TGTGCCAGCGGCGCCGCGGGACCTGGGGCCAACGTCCTGACTTTC.

The chain carries TRBV10-3 and TRBJ2-3; D may be TRBD1 (6 bases). From germline, CDR1 is ENHRY and CDR2 SYGVKD. The germline V and J ends were trimmed by 7 bases and 0 bases, with 11 bases remaining between them. The CDR3 loop spans 14 amino acids. The CDR3: CAINRGQSTDTQYF. The CDR3 DNA is TGTGCCATCAATAGAGGACAGAGCACAGATACGCAGTATTTT.

The chain is built from TRBV3-1 and TRBJ2-7, with a tentative D call TRBD2 (6 bases). Germline V gives CDR1 LGHDT, CDR2 YNNKEL (reference sequence). V was shortened by 0 bases and J by 0 bases, with 12 bases between the two germline ends. The CDR3 length is 16 residues. CDR3 coding DNA: TGTGCCAGCAGCCAAGATGCGGGATTAGGCTCCTACGAGCAGTACTTC. As protein: CASSQDAGLGSYEQYF.

As concerns this clonotype: One junction end does not reproduce the germline sequence, and a read error may be involved. V usage is TRBV5-5 and J usage is TRBJ2-6, with 10 bases identical to TRBD1. Germline V lookup: CDR1 SGHKS, CDR2 YYEKEE (reference sequence). CDR3 size: 17 residues. CDR3: CAGSLGTGTGVANVLTF. CDR3 nucleotide sequence: TGTGCCGGCAGCTTGGGGACCGGGACAGGGGTAGCCAACGTCCTGACTTTC.

The V call is TRBV15, the J call TRBJ2-5; the match to TRBD1 covers 7 bases. The J call may be incorrect, as the DNA end agrees better with TRBJ2-7. CDR3 length: 14 amino acids. Per germline, CDR1 LNHNV and CDR2 YYDKDF (reference sequence). The DNA for the CDR3 is TGTGCCACCAGCAGAGACGACAGGGTGGACGAGCAGTACTTC. Its translation is CATSRDDRVDEQYF.

There are a few counts of this clonotype. The chain carries TRBV9 and TRBJ2-5; either TRBD1 or TRBD2 may fit D (5 bases each). This CDR3 region has 16 residues. With 0 bases removed from V and 4 bases from J, the gap between germline ends came to 16 bases. CDR1 and CDR2 from the germline V gene are SGDLS and YYNGEE. The CDR3 loop reads CASSVDGTPGRETQYF. DNA of the CDR3: TGTGCCAGCAGCGTAGATGGGACCCCGGGTAGAGAGACCCAGTACTTC.

In its sample, this clonotype was seen a few times. The rearrangement uses TRBV12-3 or TRBV12-4 and TRBJ1-5; 8 nucleotides line up with TRBD1. With V trimmed by 5 bases and J by 3 bases, 3 bases remained unmatched. This CDR3 spans 14 amino acids. CDR3 sequence reads: CASSRTGNNQPQHF. CDR3 sequence (DNA): TGTGCCAGCAGTCGGACAGGGAACAATCAGCCCCAGCATTTT.

This chain uses TRBV28 with TRBJ2-7; possible D gene TRBD2, 6 bases. V was pared by 7 bases and J by 0 bases, with 16 bases between. CDR1 is MDHEN, CDR2 SYDVKM, per germline. This CDR3 contains 15 residues. This CDR3 reads CASTRDSRFSYEQYF. CDR3 coding DNA: TGTGCCAGCACTCGGGACTCACGTTTCTCCTACGAGCAGTACTTC.

The rearrangement joins TRBV14 to TRBJ2-7; D might be TRBD1 (5 bases). The CDR3 has 14 residues. CDR1 is SGHDN and CDR2 is FVKESK in the germline V gene. Trimming removed 2 bases from V and 10 bases from J, with 18 bases in between. In DNA form, the CDR3 reads TGTGCCAGCAGCCAATCGGCGGTAGCAGGGATTCAGTACTTC. Its protein product is CASSQSAVAGIQYF. Filled out from reference TRBV14 and TRBJ2-7, the complete variable domain reads EAGVTQFPSHSVIEKGQTVTLRCDPISGHDNLYWYRRVMGKEIKFLLHFVKESKQDESGMPNNRFLAERTGGTYSTLKVQPAELEDSGVYFCASSQSAVAGIQYFGPGTRLTVT.

This clonotype was observed a handful of times. The CDR3 DNA is TGTGCTAGTGGTTCCCCATTCGGGTTGGAGACCCAGTACTTC. This encodes CASGSPFGLETQYF. This chain uses TRBV12-5 with TRBJ2-5; no clear D. With 4 bases removed from V and 5 bases from J, the gap between germline ends came to 14 bases. CDR1 and CDR2 from the germline V gene are LGHNT and FRNRAP. The CDR3 is 14 residues long.

The chain carries TRBV20-1 and TRBJ2-5; 8 bases fit TRBD1. The germline gives CDR1 DFQATT, CDR2 SNEGSKA (reference sequence). The CDR3 totals 15 residues. V lost 5 bases and J lost 3; bases outside the gene matches: 11. DNA of the CDR3: TGCAGTGCTTGGACCAGGGGGCGCCTAAAAGAGACCCAGTACTTC. Amino acid sequence: CSAWTRGRLKETQYF.

This clonotype was counted between two and nine times. The gene calls are TRBV29-1 and TRBJ2-7; perhaps D is TRBD1 or TRBD2 (5 bases each). The CDR3 has 14 amino acids. CDR1 and CDR2 from the germline V gene are SQVTM and ANQGSEA. Trimming cost V 0 bases and J 3 bases, with 12 bases left between them. The CDR3 here is CSVEESGTSYEQYF. CDR3 coding DNA: TGCAGCGTTGAAGAATCCGGGACCAGCTACGAGCAGTACTTC.

The chain joins TRBV20-1 to TRBJ2-7; D not resolved. V shed 6 bases and J shed 6 bases, with 21 bases lying between them. Looked up from germline, CDR1 is DFQATT and CDR2 is SNEGSKA (reference sequence). CDR3 length: 14 amino acids. This CDR3 reads CSAPVRNWGFEQYF. CDR3 coding DNA: TGCAGTGCCCCAGTTAGGAACTGGGGTTTCGAGCAGTACTTC.

The chain carries TRBV9 and TRBJ2-5; TRBD2 agrees at 10 bases. Unmatched junction bases numbered 7, after V lost 6 bases and J lost 2 bases. Germline assignment: CDR1 SGDLS and CDR2 YYNGEE. CDR3 length equals 15 residues. The CDR3 here is CASTPSGGLQETQYF. In DNA form, the CDR3 reads TGTGCCAGCACCCCTAGCGGGGGCCTACAAGAGACCCAGTACTTC.

J is TRBJ2-1 and V is TRBV7-3; a possible D gene is TRBD1 (6 bases). Trimming removed 5 bases at V and 8 bases at J, with 16 bases between. CDR1 and CDR2 from the germline V gene are SGHTA and FQGTGA. The CDR3 contains 14 residues. The CDR3 here is CASSPSTGWDEQFF. Here the CDR3 DNA reads TGTGCCAGCAGCCCATCGACAGGATGGGATGAGCAGTTCTTC.

This clonotype was counted at least ten times. The rearrangement uses TRBV29-1 and TRBJ2-7, with unresolved D. From germline, CDR1 is SQVTM and CDR2 ANQGSEA. The CDR3 loop spans 12 amino acids. The V gene lost 4 bases and the J gene lost 4 bases, with 11 bases spanning the gap. CDR3: CSVAISQYEQYF. CDR3 in DNA: TGCAGCGTTGCAATCTCTCAGTACGAGCAGTACTTC.

This rearrangement joins TRBV7-9 to TRBJ1-2; the match to TRBD1 covers 11 bases. The CDR3 is 15 amino acids. Trimming cost V 5 bases and J 2 bases; bases outside gene matches: 4. Germline V gene data show CDR1 as SEHNR and CDR2 as FQNEAQ (reference sequence). The DNA for the CDR3 is TGTGCCAGCAGCCGGGACAGGGGGACAAACTATGGCTACACCTTC. Translating gives CASSRDRGTNYGYTF. The full variable domain, its missing parts supplied by reference TRBV7-9 and TRBJ1-2, is DTGVSQNPRHKITKRGQNVTFRCDPISEHNRLYWYRQTLGQGPEFLTYFQNEAQLEKSRLLSDRFSAERPKGSFSTLEIQRTEQGDSAMYLCASSRDRGTNYGYTFGSGTRLTVV.

The gene calls are TRBV20-1 and TRBJ1-2; D is undetermined. This CDR3 has 14 residues. CDR1 and CDR2 from the germline V gene are DFQATT and SNEGSKA (reference sequence). V was cut by 0 bases and J by 2 bases, with 10 bases left in between. The CDR3 region has the DNA TGCAGTGCTAGAGATCTGGCGGTGAACTATGGCTACACCTTC. It codes for CSARDLAVNYGYTF.

The rearrangement joins TRBV30 to TRBJ1-1; D gene uncertain. The CDR3 sequence is 13 residues long. Per the germline V gene, CDR1 is GTSNPN and CDR2 is SVGIG (reference sequence). The germline V and J ends were trimmed by 0 bases and 3 bases, with 8 bases remaining between them. CDR3 DNA sequence: TGTGCCTGGAGTGTGGACGGGGACACTGAAGCTTTCTTT. This encodes CAWSVDGDTEAFF.

The genes are TRBV29-1 and TRBJ2-7; TRBD2 matches at 7 bases. The CDR3 is 15 residues long. V shed 1 base and J 1 base; nucleotides not matched to a gene: 7. Germline-derived CDR1 and CDR2 are SQVTM and ANQGSEA. CDR3 loop: CSVEAQGGVSYEQYF. The CDR3 coding sequence is TGCAGCGTTGAAGCCCAGGGAGGGGTGTCCTACGAGCAGTACTTC.

The chain is built from TRBV4-1 and TRBJ2-2; D perhaps matches TRBD1 (6 bases). In germline, CDR1 is MGHRA, CDR2 YSYEKL. CDR3 length: 14 residues. V lost 5 bases, J lost 2 bases, and 9 bases lay in between. DNA of the CDR3: TGCGCCAGCAGCAGGGACATTAACACCGGGGAGCTGTTTTTT. This encodes CASSRDINTGELFF.

A few counts support this clonotype. V gene TRBV7-3 combines with J gene TRBJ2-3; 10 bases match TRBD2. CDR3 length equals 16 residues. CDR1 and CDR2 (germline): SGHTA, FQGTGA. V gave up 4 bases and J gave up 4 bases; unmatched junction bases: 8. The CDR3, as DNA: TGTGCCAGCAGCTCGGGACTAGCGAGAGGTTCAGATACGCAGTATTTT. Translating gives CASSSGLARGSDTQYF. The complete variable domain, with remaining parts taken from reference TRBV7-3 and TRBJ2-3, reads GAGVSQTPSNKVTEKGKYVELRCDPISGHTALYWYRQSLGQGPEFLIYFQGTGAADDSGLPNDRFFAVRPEGSVSTLKIQRTERGDSAVYLCASSSGLARGSDTQYFGPGTRLTVL.

The rearrangement joins TRBV3-1 to TRBJ2-1; 12 positions agree with TRBD2. Trimming took 7 bases from V and 0 from J; bases not matched to a gene: 10. The CDR3 contains 18 residues. CDR1 is LGHDT and CDR2 is YNNKEL in the germline V gene (reference sequence). The DNA for the CDR3 is TGTGCCAGCAACCCGGGACTAGCGGGCCTTAGCTCCTACAATGAGCAGTTCTTC. Protein product: CASNPGLAGLSSYNEQFF.

The table lists this clonotype with a few counts. The DNA of the CDR3 is TGTGCCAGCAGACGAGAGGAATCGGGTCAGCCCCAGCATTTT. Translated, it gives CASRREESGQPQHF. The V call is TRBV12-3 or TRBV12-4, the J call TRBJ1-5, with D unresolved. CDR3 size: 14 residues. Deletions cut 6 bases from V and 6 bases from J, with 15 bases between.

The chain employs TRBV20-1 and TRBJ2-7; the match to TRBD2 covers 10 bases. There are 15 residues in the CDR3. With V trimmed by 3 bases and J by 0 bases, 5 bases remained unmatched. Germline V gene sequence: CDR1 DFQATT, CDR2 SNEGSKA (reference sequence). The CDR3 DNA is TGCAGTGCTAGTGGGGCTAGCGGGAGCTCCTACGAGCAGTACTTC. This gives the protein CSASGASGSSYEQYF.